Listed below are T cell receptor beta chains from one sample, sequenced in a study of T cell responses to AZD1222 COVID-19 vaccine. The data were produced by immunoSEQ multiplex PCR, yet TCRdb's version contains in-frame clones alone and is incomplete. This table has about 140,000 clones, roughly nine tenths appearing once. The source material was peripheral blood, sampled on day 0 of AZD1222 vaccination. The receptors derive from an adult in good health. Each CDR3 is given with its conserved first and last residue. A D gene is named only where the DNA matches it firmly. Some rows have no size entry. The others give once, few or many, or a class for an expanded clone.

>TRBV4-1|NA|NA|TRBJ1-2
CASSQEGSLGNYGYTF
TGCGCCAGCAGCCAAGAGGGTTCGCTAGGAAACTATGGCTACACCTTC
>TRBV4-2|NA|once|TRBJ1-1
CASSQDAGPGVTEAFF
TGTGCCAGCAGCCAAGATGCGGGGCCGGGAGTCACTGAAGCTTTCTTT
>TRBV5-1|NA|few|TRBJ2-4
CASSLRASAKNIQYF
TGCGCCAGCAGCTTGAGGGCTAGCGCTAAAAACATTCAGTACTTC
>TRBV18|NA|NA|TRBJ2-5
CASSPPQSETQYF
TGTGCCAGCTCACCACCTCAAAGCGAGACCCAGTACTTC
>TRBV11-2|NA|NA|TRBJ2-1
CASSLAAALYNEQFF
TGTGCCAGCAGCTTAGCGGCAGCGCTTTACAATGAGCAGTTCTTC
>TRBV5-4|TRBD1|NA|TRBJ1-2
CASSLDRGNYGYTF
TGTGCCAGCAGCTTGGACAGGGGAAACTATGGCTACACCTTC
>TRBV30|TRBD2|NA|TRBJ2-7
CAWRRTRLAGQYEQYF
TGTGCCTGGAGACGGACGAGGCTAGCGGGACAATACGAGCAGTACTTC
>TRBV19|NA|NA|TRBJ2-2
CASSPGQRNTGELFF
TGTGCCAGTAGTCCCGGACAGCGGAACACCGGGGAGCTGTTTTTT
>TRBV5-4|NA|NA|TRBJ1-1
CASSPDLMNTEAFF
TGTGCCAGCAGCCCCGACTTAATGAACACTGAAGCTTTCTTT
>TRBV24-1|TRBD1|NA|TRBJ2-1
CATSDADRASYNEQFF
TGTGCCACCAGTGATGCAGACAGGGCTTCTTACAATGAGCAGTTCTTC
>TRBV7-3|NA|NA|TRBJ2-7
CASSLTGAAYEQYF
TGTGCCAGCAGCTTAACGGGGGCCGCCTACGAGCAGTACTTC
>TRBV5-4|NA|NA|TRBJ1-1
CASSLGGEAFF
TGTGCCAGCAGCTTGGGAGGAGAAGCTTTCTTT
>TRBV19|TRBD1|NA|TRBJ1-6
CASTLVPGQPNSPLHF
TGTGCCAGTACCCTCGTCCCGGGACAGCCTAATTCACCCCTCCACTTT
>TRBV27|NA|NA|TRBJ2-3
CASSFSPRADTQYF
TGTGCCAGCAGTTTTAGTCCGCGAGCAGATACGCAGTATTTT
>TRBV6-5|NA|NA|TRBJ1-2
CASSYAGNNYGYTF
TGTGCCAGCAGTTACGCGGGGAATAACTATGGCTACACCTTC
>TRBV5-6|TRBD2|NA|TRBJ2-7
CASSQLGTSVSEQYF
TGTGCCAGCAGCCAGCTCGGGACTAGCGTAAGCGAGCAGTACTTC
>TRBV2|NA|once|TRBJ2-1
CASSGDPPTGNEQFF
TGTGCCAGCAGTGGCGATCCCCCAACGGGCAATGAGCAGTTCTTC
>TRBV2|TRBD2|NA|TRBJ2-1
CASRLAGGSYNEQFF
TGTGCCAGCAGACTAGCGGGGGGCTCCTACAATGAGCAGTTCTTC
>TRBV2|NA|NA|TRBJ2-7
CASWPGEGDEQYF
TGTGCCAGCTGGCCGGGCGAGGGAGACGAGCAGTACTTC
>TRBV6-2/TRBV6-3|TRBD1|NA|TRBJ1-5
CASSYRVRQGIQGNQPQHF
TGTGCCAGCAGTTATAGGGTGAGACAGGGGATTCAGGGCAATCAGCCCCAGCATTTT
>TRBV4-2|NA|few|TRBJ1-5
CASSQGTDSNQPQHF
TGTGCCAGCAGCCAAGGGACGGATAGCAATCAGCCCCAGCATTTT
>TRBV5-1|NA|NA|TRBJ2-7
CASSLSGGLKEQYF
TGCGCCAGCAGCTTGAGTGGGGGGCTGAAGGAGCAGTACTTC
>TRBV19|NA|NA|TRBJ1-2
CASSIDVGTSIHYGYTF
TGTGCCAGTAGTATTGATGTCGGGACCTCAATCCACTATGGCTACACCTTC
>TRBV5-1|NA|NA|TRBJ2-2
CASSLYPQLLGSQGNTGELFF
TGCGCCAGCAGCTTGTATCCCCAACTACTCGGGTCACAGGGGAACACCGGGGAGCTGTTTTTT
>TRBV25-1|NA|NA|TRBJ1-2
CASSEPDRAGRGYTF
TGTGCCAGCAGTGAGCCCGATCGGGCAGGGAGAGGCTACACCTTC
>TRBV4-3|TRBD2|NA|TRBJ2-3
CASSQEAGASTDTQYF
TGCGCCAGCAGCCAAGAAGCGGGAGCGAGTACAGATACGCAGTATTTT
>TRBV6-2/TRBV6-3|TRBD2|once|TRBJ2-3
CASSSSDREREGFTDTQYF
TGTGCCAGCAGTTCCTCAGACAGGGAGCGGGAGGGGTTCACAGATACGCAGTATTTT
>TRBV6-2/TRBV6-3|NA|NA|TRBJ2-5
CASSYSSGTQYF
TGTGCCAGCAGTTACTCGAGCGGGACCCAGTACTTC
>TRBV18|NA|NA|TRBJ1-2
CASSPTAGLDGYTF
TGTGCCAGCTCACCAACGGCGGGCTTGGATGGCTACACCTTC
>TRBV9|TRBD1|NA|TRBJ2-3
CASSVAHGQGAKDTQYF
TGTGCCAGCAGCGTAGCCCACGGACAGGGGGCGAAAGATACGCAGTATTTT
>TRBV5-6|NA|once|TRBJ1-5
CASSPGKDQPQHF
TGTGCCAGCAGCCCCGGAAAGGATCAGCCCCAGCATTTT
>TRBV3-1/TRBV3-2|NA|NA|TRBJ2-2
CASSQAGPRAGELFF
TGTGCCAGCAGCCAAGCTGGGCCAAGAGCCGGGGAGCTGTTTTTT
>TRBV4-2|TRBD2|NA|TRBJ2-7
CASSQVDRLAGVYEQYF
TGTGCCAGCAGCCAAGTAGACCGACTAGCGGGGGTTTACGAGCAGTACTTC
>TRBV5-4|NA|NA|TRBJ1-1
CASSLGQAEGEAFF
TGTGCCAGCAGCTTGGGGCAGGCTGAGGGGGAGGCTTTCTTT
>TRBV4-2|TRBD2|NA|TRBJ2-7
CASSRQTSGSYEQYF
TGTGCCAGCAGCCGCCAGACTAGCGGGAGCTACGAGCAGTACTTC
>TRBV7-3|TRBD2|NA|TRBJ2-3
CASSLSRSGISDTQYF
TGTGCCAGCAGCTTAAGCCGGAGCGGGATTTCAGATACGCAGTATTTT
>TRBV7-6|NA|once|TRBJ1-4
CASSLALGGTNEKLFF
TGTGCCAGCAGCTTAGCTCTGGGGGGAACTAATGAAAAACTGTTTTTT
>TRBV6-2/TRBV6-3|TRBD2|NA|TRBJ2-7
CASSYPSGSYEQYF
TGTGCCAGCAGTTACCCTAGCGGGTCCTACGAGCAGTACTTC
>TRBV2|NA|NA|TRBJ2-1
CASSDSRYNEQFF
TGTGCCAGCAGTGATTCCAGGTACAATGAGCAGTTCTTC
>TRBV5-1|NA|NA|TRBJ1-4
CASSLGRGNEKLFF
TGCGCCAGCAGCTTGGGCAGGGGAAATGAAAAACTGTTTTTT
>TRBV25-1|NA|NA|TRBJ1-2
CASSEGGPYGYTF
TGTGCCAGCAGTGAAGGGGGGCCATATGGCTACACCTTC
>TRBV7-8|NA|NA|TRBJ2-1
CASSFPGGIVWEQFF
TGTGCCAGCAGCTTTCCCGGGGGCATCGTGTGGGAGCAGTTCTTC
>TRBV19|TRBD1|NA|TRBJ1-1
CASSLGQGLMNTEAFF
TGTGCCAGTAGCTTAGGACAGGGGCTAATGAACACTGAAGCTTTCTTT
>TRBV25-1|TRBD1|NA|TRBJ1-2
CASSGQGAVSGYTF
TGTGCCAGCAGTGGCCAGGGGGCTGTGAGTGGCTACACCTTC
>TRBV6-5|NA|NA|TRBJ1-1
CASSYLVEVNTEAFF
TGTGCCAGCAGTTACTTGGTTGAGGTGAACACTGAAGCTTTCTTT
>TRBV6-2/TRBV6-3|NA|NA|TRBJ1-5
CASSYPRTVYSNQPQHF
TGTGCCAGCAGTTATCCCCGGACGGTATATAGCAATCAGCCCCAGCATTTT
>TRBV11-3|NA|NA|TRBJ1-1
CASSAPNLDEAFF
TGTGCCAGCAGCGCCCCGAACCTCGATGAAGCTTTCTTT
>TRBV5-1|TRBD2|once|TRBJ2-7
CASRPGAGGEQYF
TGCGCCAGCAGACCTGGGGCGGGGGGAGAGCAGTACTTC